This T cell receptor (beta chain) derives from a study of blood T cell repertoires in COVID-19. About the study: Samples representing acute and convalescent COVID-19 were sourced from the United States, Italy and Spain. PBMCs, B-cell-depleted T cells, or T cells provided the cDNA or gDNA that made up the material.

This CDR3 region has 15 residues. Germline CDR1 and CDR2: MNHEY and SVGAGI. Trimming left V 8 bases short and J 7 bases short, with 20 bases between. Study processing details: Counts of nucleated cells, estimated from reference gene primer amplification, were obtained. Libraries were prepared by immunoSEQ multiplex PCR; TCRdb keeps only in-frame clonotypes and omits some of them. V and J calls and clone size follow that table, whereas D and trimming were derived from the DNA. This sample has about 38,000 clones, with 87% found just once. Sequenced: peripheral blood. The chain carries TRBV6-5 and TRBJ1-4, with D unresolved. The sequence was obtained from a man aged 45-65 years with active or convalescent COVID-19. The CDR3 is CASGSRRRAGEKLFF. The CDR3 region has the DNA TGTGCCAGCGGTTCAAGGCGAAGGGCGGGTGAAAAACTGTTTTTT.